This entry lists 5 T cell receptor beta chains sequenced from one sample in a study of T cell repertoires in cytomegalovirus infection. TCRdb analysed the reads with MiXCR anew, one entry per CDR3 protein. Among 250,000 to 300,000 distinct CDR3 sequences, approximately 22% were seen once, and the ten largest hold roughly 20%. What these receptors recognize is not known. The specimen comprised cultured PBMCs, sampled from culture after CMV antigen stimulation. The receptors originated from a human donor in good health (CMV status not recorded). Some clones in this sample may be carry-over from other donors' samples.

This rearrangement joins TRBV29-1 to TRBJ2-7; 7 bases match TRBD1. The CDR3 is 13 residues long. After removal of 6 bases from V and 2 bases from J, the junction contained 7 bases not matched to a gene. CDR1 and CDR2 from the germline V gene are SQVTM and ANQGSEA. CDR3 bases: TGCAGCGTGCTGGGACAGTCCCCCTACGAGCAGTACGTC. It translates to CSVLGQSPYEQYV.

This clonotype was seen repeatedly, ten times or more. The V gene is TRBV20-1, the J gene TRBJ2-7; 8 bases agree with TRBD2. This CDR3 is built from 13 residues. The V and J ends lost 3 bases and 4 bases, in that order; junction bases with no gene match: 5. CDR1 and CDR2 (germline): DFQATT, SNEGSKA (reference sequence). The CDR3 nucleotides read TGCAGTGCTAGTCCCGGGAGGGCATACGAGCAGTACTTC. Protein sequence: CSASPGRAYEQYF.

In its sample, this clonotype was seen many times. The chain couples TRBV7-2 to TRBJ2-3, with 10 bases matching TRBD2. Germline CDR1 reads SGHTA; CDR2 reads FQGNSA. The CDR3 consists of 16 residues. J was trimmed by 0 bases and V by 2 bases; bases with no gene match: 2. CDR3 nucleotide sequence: TGTGCCAGCAGCTTAAAGCGGGGGGGCAGCACAGATACGCAGTATTTT. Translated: CASSLKRGGSTDTQYF.

The DNA of the CDR3 is TGTGCCAGCAGCTTGGATGGGAAGGTGCGAAACATTCAGTACTTC. Amino acids: CASSLDGKVRNIQYF. V and J are TRBV5-6 and TRBJ2-4; no definite D call. Trimming removed 0 bases from V and 6 bases from J, with 13 bases in between. Germline V gene sequence: CDR1 SGHDT, CDR2 YYEEEE. This CDR3 has 15 amino acids.

The DNA for the CDR3 is TGTGCCAGCAGTTTACGAGGTGACAGGAGGAACTATGGCTACACCTTC. Translating it yields CASSLRGDRRNYGYTF. The rearrangement joins TRBV12-3 or TRBV12-4 to TRBJ1-2, with D tentatively TRBD1 (6 bases). The V end lost 2 bases, the J end lost 2 bases, and 15 bases lay between the germline ends. The CDR3 contains 16 residues.